This paragraph covers one T cell receptor beta chain sequence. Other DNA sequences in this specimen translate into the identical CDR3. Generated by immunoSEQ multiplex PCR, the TCRdb table keeps only in-frame clones and is missing some. The sample holds about 440,000 clones, approximately 88% seen once. V lost 2 bases and J lost 7, with 6 bases in between. Germline V gene lookup returns CDR1 LGHDT and CDR2 YNNKEL (reference sequence). The length of the CDR3 is 12 residues. This record comes from a study of blood T cell repertoires in COVID-19. The clonotype comes from a woman aged 45-59 years with COVID-19, enrolled during active disease. Sequenced: peripheral blood. The genes are TRBV3-1 (or the pseudogene TRBV3-2) and TRBJ1-5; TRBD1 is a possible D gene (5 bases). CDR3 in amino acids: CASSQRGQPQHF. Written as DNA, the CDR3 is TGTGCCAGCAGCCAAAGGGGCCAGCCCCAGCATTTT.